These 24 T cell receptor beta chains were all obtained from the same sample, sequenced in a study of molecular identifiers for immune sequencing clone quantification. TCRdb re-called the PCR reads with MiXCR, one entry per CDR3 protein. The table includes 35,000 or so distinct CDR3 sequences, approximately 20% detected once. Material for sequencing was naive CD8+ T cells from blood, with Jurkat cell RNA spiked in. Noted subset: FACS-sorted CD8+CD4-CCR7+CD45RA+ naive T cells. The receptors were sampled from a human donor in good health. Some libraries in this study had Jurkat cell RNA spiked in.

Regarding this clonotype: This may come from a read error, since a much larger clone is one base off. The rearrangement links TRBV14 to TRBJ1-5; the match to TRBD1 covers 11 bases. The length of the CDR3 is 21 residues. Germline V gene sequence: CDR1 SGHDN, CDR2 FVKESK. The V and J ends lost 0 bases and 1 base, in that order; junction bases with no gene match: 14. CDR3: CASSQDFYRDRGISSNQPQHF. For the CDR3, the DNA is TGTGCCAGCAGCCAAGATTTTTATCGGGACAGGGGGATTTCGAGCAATCAGCCCCAGCATTTT.

This clonotype appeared many times. This sequence joins TRBV5-1 and TRBJ2-7, with 7 bases matching TRBD1. Germline lookup yields CDR1 SGHRS and CDR2 YFSETQ. J gave up 2 bases and V 2 bases, and 4 bases lay outside the gene matches. The CDR3 length is 14 residues. The CDR3: CASSFGDRAYEQYF. CDR3 in DNA: TGCGCCAGCAGCTTCGGGGACAGAGCCTACGAGCAGTACTTC. The variable domain in full, with the rest retrieved from reference TRBV5-1 and TRBJ2-7, is KAGVTQTPRYLIKTRGQQVTLSCSPISGHRSVSWYQQTPGQGLQFLFEYFSETQRNKGNFPGRFSGRQFSNSRSEMNVSTLELGDSALYLCASSFGDRAYEQYFGPGTRLTVT.

With regard to this clonotype: Given a much more abundant clone one base away, this may be a read error. V and J are TRBV20-1 and TRBJ2-3; 9 nucleotides align to TRBD2. The CDR3 runs to 16 residues. Looked up from germline, CDR1 is DFQATT and CDR2 is SNEGSKA (reference sequence). The CDR3 DNA reads TGCAGTGCTAGAGCTTTCGTAGCGGGAGAGGCAGATACGCGGTATTTT. Its protein is CSARAFVAGEADTRYF.

This clonotype was recorded at least ten times. The rearrangement uses TRBV7-6 and TRBJ2-3; D not certain. Germline assignment: CDR1 SGHVS and CDR2 FNYEAQ. The CDR3 totals 12 residues. Trimming removed 4 bases from V and 2 bases from J, with 4 bases in between. The CDR3 DNA sequence: TGTGCCAGCAGCTCCTTCACAGATACGCAGTATTTT. The encoded protein is CASSSFTDTQYF.

The table lists this clonotype with many counts. This rearrangement joins TRBV9 to TRBJ1-5, with TRBD1 as a possible D gene (6 bases). CDR1 and CDR2 (germline): SGDLS, YYNGEE. CDR3 length equals 14 residues. Trimming pared 4 bases from V and 6 bases from J, leaving 14 bases between. The CDR3 here is CASSPTRGTQPQHF. The DNA for the CDR3 is TGTGCCAGCAGCCCCACCAGGGGAACTCAGCCCCAGCATTTT.

About this clonotype: This may come from a read error, since a much larger clone is one base off. The CDR3 DNA sequence: TGTGCCAGCAGCCAAAACAGCGACATCTACGAGCAGTACTTC. Its protein product is CASSQNSDIYEQYF. This chain links TRBV4-2 with TRBJ2-7; no clear D. Germline V lookup: CDR1 LGHNA, CDR2 YNFKEQ. The CDR3 spans 14 residues. V lost 2 bases to trimming and J lost 3 bases, with 11 bases between them.

This clonotype turned up a few times. The genes are TRBV2 and TRBJ2-3; D possibly corresponds to TRBD2 (6 bases). Trimming took 4 bases from V and 2 from J, leaving 10 bases between them. Germline values: CDR1 SNHLY, CDR2 FYNNEI. The CDR3 covers 14 residues. The CDR3 protein is CASSVAGNTDTQYF. CDR3 nucleotide sequence: TGTGCCAGCAGTGTGGCGGGAAACACAGATACGCAGTATTTT.

Of note for this clonotype: A clone one base away is much larger, so this may be a read error. The V gene is TRBV19, the J gene TRBJ2-5, with D possibly called TRBD1 or TRBD2 (5 bases each). The CDR3 has 15 amino acids. Looked up from germline, CDR1 is LNHDA and CDR2 is SQIVND (reference sequence). The V end lost 5 bases, the J end lost 3 bases, and 16 bases lay between the germline ends. The CDR3 DNA is TGTGCCAGTAGTGCATCCGGGACGGGAAAAGAGACCCAGTACTTC. This translates into CASSASGTGKETQYF.

The chain joins TRBV9 to TRBJ2-1; 13 bases agree with TRBD2. After removal of 3 bases from V and 2 bases from J, the junction contained 14 bases not matched to a gene. The CDR3 extends over 20 amino acids. From germline, CDR1 is SGDLS and CDR2 YYNGEE. The CDR3 DNA follows: TGTGCCAGCAGCGGGCCCCGATCTGGGACTAGCGGGGTTACCTACAATGAGCAGTTCTTC. It specifies CASSGPRSGTSGVTYNEQFF.

This clonotype was recorded at least ten times. The rearrangement joins TRBV2 to TRBJ2-2; D might be TRBD2 (6 bases). V shed 7 bases and J shed 5 bases, with 8 bases lying between them. Germline assignment: CDR1 SNHLY and CDR2 FYNNEI. CDR3 length: 12 residues. The CDR3 is CASTGETGELFF. DNA of the CDR3: TGTGCCAGCACGGGAGAAACCGGGGAGCTGTTTTTT.

This clonotype was seen repeatedly, ten times or more. The CDR3 region has the DNA TGTGCCAGCAGCACCGACAGTAATAGCAATCAGCCCCAGCATTTT. Protein sequence: CASSTDSNSNQPQHF. V and J are TRBV7-9 and TRBJ1-5; weak D call: TRBD1 (5 bases). The V gene lost 5 bases and the J gene lost 0 bases, with 11 bases spanning the gap. Germline CDR1 SEHNR, CDR2 FQNEAQ (reference sequence). The CDR3 runs 15 residues.

This chain connects TRBV4-3 to TRBJ1-3; D gene unclear. Looked up from germline, CDR1 is LGHNA and CDR2 is YSLEER. The CDR3 spans 15 residues. V was trimmed by 0 bases and J by 4 bases, leaving 10 bases between them. Written as DNA, the CDR3 is TGCGCCAGCAGCCAAGATATCGGACCGGGAAACACCATATATTTT. Encoded protein: CASSQDIGPGNTIYF.

On this clonotype itself: A much larger clone lies one base from this, so it may be a read error. This rearrangement joins TRBV19 to TRBJ2-7; D remains ambiguous. In germline, CDR1 is LNHDA, CDR2 SQIVND (reference sequence). The CDR3 has 13 residues. V was cut by 6 bases and J by 2 bases, with 11 bases left in between. CDR3 sequence (DNA): TGTGCCAGTAGCAATGGAGAGGCCTACGAGCAGTACTTC. This sequence encodes CASSNGEAYEQYF.

This clonotype showed up many times. The V call is TRBV3-1, the J call TRBJ2-3, with D possibly matching TRBD1 (6 bases). The germline V gene has CDR1 LGHDT and CDR2 YNNKEL (reference sequence). This CDR3 is built from 14 residues. V shed 2 bases and J shed 4 bases, with 10 bases lying between them. The CDR3 sequence: CASSQTGLPDTQYF. CDR3 bases: TGTGCCAGCAGCCAAACAGGGCTACCAGATACGCAGTATTTT.

With regard to this clonotype: A read error may explain this, as a much larger clone is one base away. The V and J genes are TRBV5-4 and TRBJ2-3; D is undetermined. Per germline, CDR1 SGHNT and CDR2 YYREEE (reference sequence). The length of the CDR3 is 12 residues. Between the trimmed V and J ends, which lost 2 bases and 4 bases, there was a span of 5 bases. Here the CDR3 reads CASSFGADTQYF. CDR3 coding DNA: TGTGCCAGCAGCTTTGGAGCAGATACGCAGTATTTT. Drawing the rest from reference TRBV5-4 and TRBJ2-3, the complete variable domain is ETGVTQSPTHLIKTRGQQVTLRCSSQSGHNTVSWYQQALGQGPQFIFQYYREEENGRGNFPPRFSGLQFPNYSSELNVNALELDDSALYLCASSFGADTQYFGPGTRLTVL.

This clonotype was seen many times. The chain recombines TRBV29-1 with TRBJ2-1; 13 bases fit TRBD2. This CDR3 has 14 residues. The ends lost 4 bases at V and 8 bases at J; junction bases unmatched: 5. Germline assignment: CDR1 SQVTM and CDR2 ANQGSEA. CDR3: CSVAGTSGNDEQFF. DNA for the CDR3: TGCAGCGTTGCCGGGACTAGCGGGAACGATGAGCAGTTCTTC.

This clonotype is labeled medium-sized. The V and J genes are TRBV19 and TRBJ2-3, with 12 bases fitting TRBD2. Losses at the gene ends were 7 bases for V and 4 bases for J; bases not matched to a gene: 18. Per the germline V gene, CDR1 is LNHDA and CDR2 is SQIVND (reference sequence). The CDR3 runs 19 residues. This chain's CDR3 is CASNSLIPMTSGGPDTQYF. The CDR3 DNA reads TGTGCCAGTAACTCCCTTATCCCTATGACTAGCGGGGGACCAGATACGCAGTATTTT.

This clonotype showed up just a few times. The genes are TRBV27 and TRBJ2-7, with TRBD1 as a possible D gene (6 bases). Trimming left V 6 bases short and J 3 bases short, with 15 bases between. There are 14 residues in the CDR3. Looked up from germline, CDR1 is MNHEY and CDR2 is SMNVEV (reference sequence). In DNA form, the CDR3 reads TGTGCCAGCAGGGAAACAGGGTGGGTCTACGAGCAGTACTTC. It specifies CASRETGWVYEQYF.

This clonotype was seen many times. V is TRBV7-9 and J is TRBJ2-7, with D perhaps given as TRBD1 or TRBD2 (5 bases each). Trimming stripped 6 bases from V and 0 bases from J, with 15 bases between. CDR1 is SEHNR and CDR2 is FQNEAQ in the germline V gene (reference sequence). This CDR3 contains 15 residues. The CDR3 region is CASREAGGASYEQYF. The DNA for the CDR3 is TGTGCCAGCAGGGAGGCTGGGGGTGCCTCCTACGAGCAGTACTTC.

In this sample, this clonotype turned up many times. The chain carries TRBV7-9 and TRBJ2-1; no definite D call. Deletions cut 1 base from V and 6 bases from J, with 7 bases between. Looked up from germline, CDR1 is SEHNR and CDR2 is FQNEAQ (reference sequence). This CDR3 comprises 13 residues. CDR3 coding DNA: TGTGCCAGCAGCTTAGGAACTCTCAATGAGCAGTTCTTC. Translation: CASSLGTLNEQFF.

This clonotype was picked up a small number of times. This chain links TRBV4-1 with TRBJ1-5; TRBD1 aligns across 7 bases. The CDR3 loop spans 14 amino acids. The trim removed 4 bases at V and 4 bases at J, leaving 4 bases unmatched. Germline-derived CDR1 and CDR2 are MGHRA and YSYEKL. The CDR3 DNA follows: TGCGCCAGCAGCCCCCGGGACAGTAATCAGCCCCAGCATTTT. This sequence encodes CASSPRDSNQPQHF.

Many counts were recorded for this clonotype. CDR3 in amino acids: CSVEVGGGGQPQHF. The CDR3 nucleotides read TGCAGCGTTGAAGTTGGAGGGGGCGGACAGCCCCAGCATTTT. The chain couples TRBV29-1 to TRBJ1-5; 7 positions agree with TRBD1. Germline V gene sequence: CDR1 SQVTM, CDR2 ANQGSEA. Unmatched junction bases numbered 7, after V lost 1 base and J lost 7 bases. CDR3 length: 14 amino acids.

Details on this clonotype: This may stem from a read error, because a much larger clone lies one nucleotide away. V is TRBV5-4 and J is TRBJ2-4; D could derive from TRBD1 or TRBD2 (5 bases each). This CDR3 has 13 residues. The germline CDR1 and CDR2 sequences are SGHNT and YYREEE (reference sequence). The V end was cut by 4 bases, the J end by 5 bases, with 10 bases between. CDR3 region: CASSDGAENIQYF. In DNA, the CDR3 is TGTGCCAGCAGCGACGGGGCTGAAAACATTCAGTACTTC.

The genes are TRBV5-4 and TRBJ2-7; 9 nucleotides agree with TRBD1. Germline values: CDR1 SGHNT, CDR2 YYREEE (reference sequence). The CDR3 loop spans 16 amino acids. V shed 4 bases and J 3 bases; nucleotides not matched to a gene: 11. This CDR3 reads CASSEVPGQGGYEQYF. CDR3 sequence (DNA): TGTGCCAGCAGCGAGGTCCCGGGACAGGGAGGCTACGAGCAGTACTTC. Combining the CDR3 with reference TRBV5-4 and TRBJ2-7 gives the whole variable domain ETGVTQSPTHLIKTRGQQVTLRCSSQSGHNTVSWYQQALGQGPQFIFQYYREEENGRGNFPPRFSGLQFPNYSSELNVNALELDDSALYLCASSEVPGQGGYEQYFGPGTRLTVT.